One and the same sample provided the 31 T cell receptor beta chains below, sequenced in a study of shared clonotypes between healthy human individuals (dated by TCRdb to 2018 to 2020). Library generation was performed with the immunoSEQ multiplex PCR assay. Entries here come from immuneACCESS through TCRdb and include only in-frame sequences with V and J called. Some clones fail to appear in such tables; in the studies checked, an unresolved V gene covers under half of the shortfall, and the cause of the remainder is unknown. Counted in this sample were more than 850,000 clones; about four fifths of them appeared once. The top ten clonotypes cover 0.4% to 0.55% of the sample. Sequencing used memory CD4+ T cells from PBMCs. The meaning of the sample's cell subset or site label: CD45RA-negative fraction. Receptor source: a man between 18 and 29 years old in good health. Some clones in this sample may be carry-over from other donors' samples.

The V call is TRBV28, the J call TRBJ1-4, with no clear D. The CDR3 extends over 13 amino acids. Germline V gives CDR1 MDHEN, CDR2 SYDVKM. The V end lost 8 bases, the J end lost 3 bases, and 10 bases lay between the germline ends. In nucleotides, the CDR3 is TGTGCCAGCCGTCGGGCCCCTAATGAAAAACTGTTTTTT. Amino acids: CASRRAPNEKLFF. The full variable domain, rest sourced from reference TRBV28 and TRBJ1-4, is DVKVTQSSRYLVKRTGEKVFLECVQDMDHENMFWYRQDPGLGLRLIYFSYDVKMKEKGDIPEGYSVSREKKERFSLILESASTNQTSMYLCASRRAPNEKLFFGSGTQLSVL.

The chain carries TRBV9 and TRBJ2-1; 9 nucleotides agree with TRBD2. V gave up 4 bases and J gave up 2 bases; unmatched junction bases: 7. CDR1 is SGDLS and CDR2 is YYNGEE in the germline V gene. This CDR3 is built from 16 residues. CDR3 DNA: TGTGCCAGCAGCTGGGGGGCTAGCGGGACCTACAATGAGCAGTTCTTC. This encodes CASSWGASGTYNEQFF.

This sequence joins TRBV7-9 and TRBJ1-1, with 10 bases fitting TRBD1. CDR1 and CDR2 from the germline V gene are SEHNR and FQNEAQ (reference sequence). The CDR3 covers 14 residues. Trimming took 7 bases from V and 5 from J; bases not matched to a gene: 7. CDR3 DNA: TGTGCCAGCAATCCGACAGGGGGCCCGACTGAAGCTTTCTTT. Its protein product is CASNPTGGPTEAFF.

CDR3 loop: CASSPGLQGTYEQYF. In DNA form, the CDR3 reads TGCGCCAGCAGCCCAGGTTTGCAGGGCACCTACGAGCAGTACTTC. The V and J genes are TRBV4-1 and TRBJ2-7; TRBD1 might be the D (5 bases). The CDR3 contains 15 residues. V lost 4 bases to trimming and J lost 2 bases, with 15 bases between them. Germline V gene lookup returns CDR1 MGHRA and CDR2 YSYEKL.

V and J are TRBV19 and TRBJ1-2; 11 nucleotides align to TRBD1. The V gene end was trimmed by 4 bases and the J gene end by 1 base; junction bases not matched to a gene: 5. Germline V CDR1 and CDR2: LNHDA, SQIVND (reference sequence). The CDR3 consists of 16 residues. The CDR3 loop reads CASSTPGQGGNYGYTF. CDR3 nucleotides: TGTGCCAGTAGTACCCCGGGACAGGGGGGTAACTATGGCTACACCTTC. The full variable domain, in which reference TRBV19 and TRBJ1-2 provide the parts outside the CDR3, is DGGITQSPKYLFRKEGQNVTLSCEQNLNHDAMYWYRQDPGQGLRLIYYSQIVNDFQKGDIAEGYSVSREKKESFPLTVTSAQKNPTAFYLCASSTPGQGGNYGYTFGSGTRLTVV.

V gene TRBV27 combines with J gene TRBJ2-7, with D possibly matching TRBD2 (6 bases). Germline CDR1 is MNHEY and CDR2 is SMNVEV (reference sequence). V was shortened by 4 bases and J by 4 bases, with 11 bases between the two germline ends. This CDR3 region has 13 residues. The chain's CDR3 is CASSSRETYEQYF. The CDR3 DNA reads as TGTGCCAGCAGTTCGCGGGAAACTTACGAGCAGTACTTC.

This clone was recorded once. This chain joins TRBV4-1 and TRBJ2-3, with 8 nucleotides matching TRBD2. Germline-derived CDR1 and CDR2 are MGHRA and YSYEKL. J lost 0 bases, V lost 2 bases, and 7 bases had no gene match. The CDR3 runs 17 residues. The CDR3 sequence: CASSQSGLAVSTDTQYF. CDR3 in DNA: TGCGCCAGCAGCCAATCCGGACTAGCAGTTAGCACAGATACGCAGTATTTT.

A few counts support this clone. The gene calls are TRBV9 and TRBJ1-2; TRBD1 agrees at 9 bases. J gave up 6 bases and V 4 bases, and 7 bases lay outside the gene matches. Germline V gene sequence: CDR1 SGDLS, CDR2 YYNGEE. This CDR3 has 14 residues. The CDR3 nucleotides are TGTGCCAGCAGCACCGGGACAGGGATAGATGGCTACACCTTC. It translates to CASSTGTGIDGYTF.

The CDR3 loop is CASSLFGGQGASYGYTF. CDR3 nucleotides: TGTGCCAGCAGTTTATTCGGGGGACAGGGGGCGAGCTATGGCTACACCTTC. The V gene is TRBV28, the J gene TRBJ1-2; 12 nucleotides align to TRBD1. CDR1 MDHEN and CDR2 SYDVKM come from the germline V gene. The CDR3 sequence is 17 residues long. V shed 1 base, J shed 4 bases, and the junction held 7 bases outside the gene matches.

The chain recombines TRBV28 with TRBJ2-3; unclear D gene. Germline V lookup: CDR1 MDHEN, CDR2 SYDVKM. This CDR3 contains 13 residues. V shed 5 bases and J shed 9 bases, with 15 bases lying between them. The CDR3 sequence: CASSPRSEVTQYF. The CDR3 coding sequence is TGTGCCAGCAGTCCCAGAAGCGAGGTAACGCAGTATTTT.

This clone showed up just once. The chain combines TRBV5-1 with TRBJ2-1, with D maybe TRBD2 (5 bases). There are 15 residues in the CDR3. V was clipped by 0 bases and J by 5 bases, with 12 bases between them. The germline V gene has CDR1 SGHRS and CDR2 YFSETQ. In nucleotides, the CDR3 is TGCGCCAGCAGCTTGGTTGACTACCTGAACAATGAGCAGTTCTTC. Protein product: CASSLVDYLNNEQFF.

This chain links TRBV4-2 with TRBJ1-2; D remains ambiguous. The CDR3 has 16 amino acids. Germline CDR1 reads LGHNA; CDR2 reads YNFKEQ. Trimming left V 0 bases short and J 4 bases short, with 15 bases between. The DNA of the CDR3 is TGTGCCAGCAGCCAAGAACCCGGCGGGGTCGGCTATGGCTACACCTTC. It encodes CASSQEPGGVGYGYTF.

The chain is built from TRBV19 and TRBJ1-2; TRBD1 is a possible D gene (5 bases). The CDR3 sequence is 13 residues long. V was shortened by 5 bases and J by 0 bases, with 7 bases between the two germline ends. The germline V gene has CDR1 LNHDA and CDR2 SQIVND (reference sequence). The CDR3: CASSYRSNYGYTF. CDR3 bases: TGTGCCAGTAGTTACAGGTCTAACTATGGCTACACCTTC.

The genes are TRBV19 and TRBJ2-7, with D maybe TRBD2 (5 bases). The CDR3 runs to 14 residues. Trimming removed 5 bases from V and 3 bases from J, with 14 bases in between. Germline V gives CDR1 LNHDA, CDR2 SQIVND (reference sequence). CDR3 sequence: CASSAPDSYYEQYF. The CDR3 DNA sequence: TGTGCCAGTAGTGCCCCGGACTCCTACTACGAGCAGTACTTC. The entire variable domain, with the rest obtained from reference TRBV19 and TRBJ2-7, is as follows: DGGITQSPKYLFRKEGQNVTLSCEQNLNHDAMYWYRQDPGQGLRLIYYSQIVNDFQKGDIAEGYSVSREKKESFPLTVTSAQKNPTAFYLCASSAPDSYYEQYFGPGTRLTVT.

The chain recombines TRBV6-1 with TRBJ2-1; 8 bases line up with TRBD2. The junction had 4 bases not matched to a gene; V was cut back by 6 bases and J by 9 bases. Per germline, CDR1 MNHNS and CDR2 SASEGT. The CDR3 length is 12 residues. The CDR3 spells CASSSTSGEQFF. The CDR3 DNA reads as TGTGCCAGCAGCTCCACTAGCGGTGAGCAGTTCTTC.

There are a few counts of this clone. The J gene is TRBJ2-6, the V gene TRBV28; a weak D match, TRBD1 (5 bases). Germline assignment: CDR1 MDHEN and CDR2 SYDVKM. The CDR3 has 15 residues. Trimming cost V 5 bases and J 2 bases, with 10 bases left between them. Here the CDR3 DNA reads TGTGCCAGCAGTCTACAGGAGACTGGGGCCAACGTCCTGACTTTC. It encodes CASSLQETGANVLTF.

The chain combines TRBV28 with TRBJ1-4; D not certain. The CDR3 is 21 amino acids. Trimming cost V 4 bases and J 6 bases, with 33 bases left between them. The germline gives CDR1 MDHEN, CDR2 SYDVKM. CDR3 loop: CASSSKESTPFHPSTYEKLFF. The CDR3 coding sequence is TGTGCCAGCAGTTCGAAGGAATCGACACCCTTCCATCCCTCGACTTATGAAAAACTGTTTTTT.

The chain has TRBV9 and TRBJ1-1; no firm D call. CDR3 size: 15 residues. Germline assignment: CDR1 SGDLS and CDR2 YYNGEE. Trimming left V 1 base short and J 4 bases short, with 14 bases between. The CDR3 DNA reads TGTGCCAGCAGCGTACCCGGGTCGGGTGGCACTGAAGCTTTCTTT. It translates to CASSVPGSGGTEAFF. Variable domain in full (rest from reference TRBV9 and TRBJ1-1): DSGVTQTPKHLITATGQRVTLRCSPRSGDLSVYWYQQSLDQGLQFLIQYYNGEERAKGNILERFSAQQFPDLHSELNLSSLELGDSALYFCASSVPGSGGTEAFFGQGTRLTVV.

The chain carries TRBV28 and TRBJ1-1; the D is unclear. Germline loops: CDR1 MDHEN, CDR2 SYDVKM. This CDR3 region has 14 residues. Trimming left V 3 bases short and J 10 bases short, with 18 bases between. The CDR3 loop is CASSLSGSSLRAFF. The CDR3 nucleotides read TGTGCCAGCAGTTTGTCCGGGAGCTCCTTACGAGCTTTCTTT.

The chain employs TRBV27 and TRBJ2-7; TRBD2 aligns across 8 bases. The CDR3 totals 14 residues. The trim removed 7 bases at V and 6 bases at J, leaving 11 bases unmatched. CDR1 is MNHEY and CDR2 is SMNVEV in the germline V gene (reference sequence). The CDR3 nucleotides are TGTGCCAGCAACCGTAGCGGGATGTCGGGCGAGCAGTACTTC. It encodes CASNRSGMSGEQYF.

This chain connects TRBV11-1 to TRBJ2-5; 8 bases fit TRBD2. CDR1 and CDR2 from the germline V gene are SGHAT and FQDESV (reference sequence). The CDR3 runs to 16 residues. The ends lost 5 bases at V and 1 base at J; junction bases unmatched: 9. In nucleotides, the CDR3 is TGTGCCAGCAGCCGGGGACTAGGCTACGGCCAAGAGACCCAGTACTTC. This sequence encodes CASSRGLGYGQETQYF.

This chain joins TRBV30 and TRBJ1-1; D is undetermined. The CDR3 has 13 amino acids. V shed 3 bases and J shed 6 bases, with 14 bases lying between them. The germline V gene encodes CDR1 GTSNPN and CDR2 SVGIG (reference sequence). The CDR3 reads CAWRAELASEAFF. The CDR3 nucleotides read TGTGCCTGGAGGGCCGAATTGGCTTCTGAAGCTTTCTTT. Complete variable domain (other parts from reference TRBV30 and TRBJ1-1): SQTIHQWPATLVQPVGSPLSLECTVEGTSNPNLYWYRQAAGRGLQLLFYSVGIGQISSEVPQNLSASRPQDRQFILSSKKLLLSDSGFYLCAWRAELASEAFFGQGTRLTVV.

The chain joins TRBV18 to TRBJ1-4; D remains unclear. This CDR3 contains 14 residues. The germline V and J ends were trimmed by 1 base and 7 bases, with 10 bases remaining between them. Germline lookup yields CDR1 KGHSH and CDR2 LQKENI. The CDR3 is CASSPLRTGEKLFF. CDR3 nucleotide sequence: TGTGCCAGCTCACCACTCCGGACGGGTGAAAAACTGTTTTTT.

The rearrangement joins TRBV29-1 to TRBJ2-3, with 12 bases fitting TRBD2. The CDR3 sequence is 20 residues long. CDR1 is SQVTM and CDR2 is ANQGSEA in the germline V gene. With 3 bases clipped from V and 3 bases from J, the junction kept 19 bases outside the gene matches. Here the CDR3 DNA reads TGCAGCGTTGAGGGACAGGGTCTGACTAGCGGGAGTTTGAGGACAGATACGCAGTATTTT. This encodes CSVEGQGLTSGSLRTDTQYF.

The chain employs TRBV7-3 and TRBJ2-1; no clear D gene. Germline values: CDR1 SGHTA, CDR2 FQGTGA. The ends were cut back, 5 bases at V and 4 bases at J, with 6 bases in the middle. The CDR3 runs to 12 residues. The CDR3 DNA reads TGTGCCAGCAGCGATCCATACAATGAGCAGTTCTTC. Its protein product is CASSDPYNEQFF.

The chain couples TRBV29-1 to TRBJ1-4, with D maybe TRBD1 (5 bases). Between the trimmed V and J ends, which lost 5 bases and 8 bases, there was a span of 6 bases. The CDR3 consists of 10 residues. CDR1 SQVTM and CDR2 ANQGSEA come from the germline V gene. In nucleotides, the CDR3 is TGCAGCGTTTGGGGGGAAAAACTGTTTTTT. This gives the protein CSVWGEKLFF.

The chain employs TRBV5-1 and TRBJ2-6; 7 bases align to TRBD1. This CDR3 comprises 18 residues. In germline, CDR1 is SGHRS, CDR2 YFSETQ. The V and J ends lost 0 bases and 0 bases, in that order; junction bases with no gene match: 6. In DNA form, the CDR3 reads TGCGCCAGCAGCTTGGGGACAGGCTACAGCTCTGGGGCCAACGTCCTGACTTTC. As protein: CASSLGTGYSSGANVLTF. Looking up the rest from reference TRBV5-1 and TRBJ2-6 gives the full variable domain: KAGVTQTPRYLIKTRGQQVTLSCSPISGHRSVSWYQQTPGQGLQFLFEYFSETQRNKGNFPGRFSGRQFSNSRSEMNVSTLELGDSALYLCASSLGTGYSSGANVLTFGAGSRLTVL.

This chain joins TRBV7-9 and TRBJ1-1, with 7 nucleotides matching TRBD1. This CDR3 is 18 amino acids long. Per germline, CDR1 SEHNR and CDR2 FQNEAQ (reference sequence). The V and J ends lost 6 bases and 5 bases, in that order; junction bases with no gene match: 21. DNA of the CDR3: TGTGCCAGCAGACCTTGGCCGGACAGGTCACCCTCGAGGACTGAAGCTTTCTTT. Translating it yields CASRPWPDRSPSRTEAFF.

CDR3 DNA sequence: TGCGCCAGCAGCTTGTTCTCTAGCGGCTACGAGCAGTACTTC. It translates to CASSLFSSGYEQYF. V usage is TRBV5-1 and J usage is TRBJ2-7; TRBD2 agrees at 7 bases. The CDR3 runs to 14 residues. Germline-derived CDR1 and CDR2 are SGHRS and YFSETQ. V shed 1 base, J shed 3 bases, and the junction held 4 bases outside the gene matches.

V usage is TRBV5-4 and J usage is TRBJ1-4, with D maybe TRBD1 (6 bases). The CDR3 is made up of 14 amino acids. The V gene lost 2 bases and the J gene lost 8 bases, with 13 bases spanning the gap. The germline V gene encodes CDR1 SGHNT and CDR2 YYREEE (reference sequence). CDR3 in amino acids: CASSFRGLGEKLFF. For the CDR3, the DNA is TGTGCCAGCAGCTTCCGGGGGCTTGGGGAAAAACTGTTTTTT.

A single count supports this clone. The V and J genes are TRBV19 and TRBJ1-3; 7 bases match TRBD1. The germline V gene has CDR1 LNHDA and CDR2 SQIVND (reference sequence). The CDR3 extends over 15 amino acids. Losses at the gene ends were 6 bases for V and 2 bases for J; bases not matched to a gene: 7. The CDR3 nucleotides read TGTGCCAGTAGCAGATTACAGGGGACTGGAAACACCATATATTTT. The encoded protein is CASSRLQGTGNTIYF. Supplemented by reference TRBV19 and TRBJ1-3, the full variable domain reads DGGITQSPKYLFRKEGQNVTLSCEQNLNHDAMYWYRQDPGQGLRLIYYSQIVNDFQKGDIAEGYSVSREKKESFPLTVTSAQKNPTAFYLCASSRLQGTGNTIYFGEGSWLTVV.